A single sample gave rise to the 13 T cell receptor beta chains below, sequenced in a study of blood T cells in healthy people across ages (dated by TCRdb to between 2015 and 2016). Libraries were made using 5' RACE. The sequencer was an Illumina HiSeq 2500. A second PCR of roughly 6 to 11 cycles was run with a J-beta primer mix and a sample-barcoded 5' primer. TCRdb redid the processing of the public reads, applying fastp at Q25 and MiXCR, and retained in-frame beta chains. CDR3 protein duplicates are merged, each entry listing the most common genes and DNA. In all, the sample holds 1.5 million or so distinct CDR3 sequences, and roughly 43% of those were seen once. Roughly 3.7% of the sample goes to the ten largest clones. The sample taken for sequencing was blood. These receptors originate from a woman younger than 35 in good health.

This clonotype showed up just a few times. The V gene is TRBV21-1, the J gene TRBJ1-5. TRBV21-1 is a pseudogene locus. The CDR3 is made up of 10 amino acids. The CDR3 coding sequence is TGTGCCAGGGCTCACCAGCCCCAGCATTTT. Translated: CARAHQPQHF.

This clonotype came up a few times. The V call is TRBV20-1, the J call TRBJ1-1; D unresolved. Trimming shortened V by 5 bases and J by 4 bases, and 14 bases separated the two germline ends. The CDR3 totals 13 residues. Per germline, CDR1 DFQATT and CDR2 SNEGSKA (reference sequence). The CDR3 protein is CSAPFVKGTEAFF. CDR3 nucleotide sequence: TGCAGTGCTCCATTTGTGAAGGGCACTGAAGCTTTCTTT.

The chain carries TRBV6-5 and TRBJ2-5; maybe TRBD1 (6 bases). The closer fit of TRBJ2-7 to the DNA end suggests the J call may be wrong. There are 14 residues in the CDR3. CDR1 is MNHEY and CDR2 is SVGAGI in the germline V gene. The CDR3 sequence: CASSYGNRANEQYF. CDR3 DNA: TGTGCCAGCAGTTACGGGAACAGGGCCAACGAGCAGTACTTC.

This clonotype was seen more than once but under ten times. The CDR3 here is CASSQRTGNEQYF. The CDR3 region has the DNA TGTGCCAGCAGTCAGCGGACAGGGAACGAGCAGTACTTC. The V call is TRBV6-5, the J call TRBJ2-7; TRBD1 matches at 8 bases. CDR1 is MNHEY and CDR2 is SVGAGI in the germline V gene. V lost 5 bases to trimming and J lost 5 bases; unmatched junction nucleotides: 5. The CDR3 has 13 residues.

A single count supports this clonotype. A much larger clone differs by one base, so this may be a read error. The chain is built from TRBV2 and TRBJ2-1; a possible D gene is TRBD2 (6 bases). This CDR3 has 15 amino acids. Germline V gene lookup returns CDR1 SNHLY and CDR2 FYNNEI. Deletions cut 7 bases from V and 4 bases from J, with 17 bases between. The CDR3 here is CASTYATGVYNEQFF. CDR3 sequence (DNA): TGTGCCAGCACCTACGCCACGGGGGTGTACAATGAGCAGTTCTTC.

This clonotype turned up a few times. The rearrangement joins TRBV20-1 to TRBJ2-7; D might be TRBD2 (6 bases). The V and J ends lost 6 bases and 5 bases respectively, with 20 bases between them. Germline lookup yields CDR1 DFQATT and CDR2 SNEGSKA (reference sequence). There are 14 residues in the CDR3. In DNA, the CDR3 is TGCAGTGCGACTCCCGGGCGCGGGGTGAACGAGCAGTACTTC. This gives the protein CSATPGRGVNEQYF.

The chain is built from TRBV5-6 and TRBJ2-5, with TRBD2 identical over 11 bases. Trimming took 2 bases from V and 3 from J; bases not matched to a gene: 6. The germline CDR1 and CDR2 sequences are SGHDT and YYEEEE. The CDR3 contains 16 residues. CDR3 bases: TGTGCCAGCAGCTTTATACCGGGACTAGCGGAAGAGACCCAGTACTTC. Protein product: CASSFIPGLAEETQYF.

The chain recombines TRBV7-3 with TRBJ2-5; possible D gene TRBD2, 6 bases. CDR3 length: 16 residues. V dropped 2 bases and J dropped 11 bases, with 24 bases sitting between them. Per germline, CDR1 SGHTA and CDR2 FQGTGA. CDR3: CASSLQTSPPYNEQYF. The CDR3 DNA sequence: TGTGCCAGCAGCTTACAGACTAGTCCCCCCTACAATGAGCAGTACTTC.

This chain links TRBV12-3 or TRBV12-4 with TRBJ2-5, with 8 bases matching TRBD2. The CDR3 has 16 amino acids. The V gene end was trimmed by 4 bases and the J gene end by 5 bases; junction bases not matched to a gene: 12. The CDR3 coding sequence is TGTGCCAGCAGTTCCCCCGGGACTAGTCTCGGGGAGACCCAGTACTTC. Its translation is CASSSPGTSLGETQYF.

Details on this clonotype: This could be a read error, since a much larger clone is one nucleotide away. The rearrangement joins TRBV29-1 to TRBJ2-7; D is possibly TRBD2 (7 bases). The CDR3 has 13 amino acids. V lost 7 bases and J 7 bases, leaving 20 bases between the germline ends. Germline V gives CDR1 SQVTM, CDR2 ANQGSEA. Here the CDR3 DNA reads TGCAGCGCCCGCGGGGGCTCGTACAATGAGCAGTACTTC. It encodes CSARGGSYNEQYF.

The V call is TRBV20-1, the J call TRBJ2-3; 7 positions match TRBD2. The CDR3 has 13 residues. Unmatched junction bases numbered 5, after V lost 3 bases and J lost 5 bases. Germline loops: CDR1 DFQATT, CDR2 SNEGSKA (reference sequence). The CDR3, as DNA: TGCAGTGCTAGGGCGCCGGGGGGAGATACGCAGTATTTT. Protein sequence: CSARAPGGDTQYF.

This chain joins TRBV25-1 and TRBJ2-7; D may be TRBD1 or TRBD2 (5 bases each). This CDR3 contains 15 residues. V lost 8 bases and J lost 0, with 17 bases in between. Germline values: CDR1 MGHDK, CDR2 SYGVNS. DNA of the CDR3: TGTGCCAGCCGCCCCTTCGGGGACGCCTCCTACGAGCAGTACTTC. This gives the protein CASRPFGDASYEQYF.

This clonotype occurred a few times. The chain joins TRBV7-9 to TRBJ1-4; TRBD1 is a possible D gene (6 bases). Germline loops: CDR1 SEHNR, CDR2 FQNEAQ (reference sequence). The germline V and J ends were trimmed by 5 bases and 3 bases, with 13 bases remaining between them. The CDR3 is made up of 15 amino acids. CDR3 residues: CASSPGQWANEKLFF. The DNA of the CDR3 is TGTGCCAGCAGCCCAGGACAGTGGGCTAATGAAAAACTGTTTTTT.